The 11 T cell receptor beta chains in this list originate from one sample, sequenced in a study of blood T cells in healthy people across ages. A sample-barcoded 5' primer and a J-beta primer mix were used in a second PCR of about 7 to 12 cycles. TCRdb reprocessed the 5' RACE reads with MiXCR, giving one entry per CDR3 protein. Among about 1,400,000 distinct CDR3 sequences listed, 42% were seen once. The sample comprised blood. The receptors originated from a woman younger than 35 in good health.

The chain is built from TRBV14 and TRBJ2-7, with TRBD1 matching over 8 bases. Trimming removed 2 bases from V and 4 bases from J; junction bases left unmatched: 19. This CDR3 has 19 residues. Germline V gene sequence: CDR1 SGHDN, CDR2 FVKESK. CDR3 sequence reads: CASSQSGTFGTGEVYEQYF. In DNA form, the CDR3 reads TGTGCCAGCAGCCAATCGGGTACCTTCGGGACAGGCGAGGTTTACGAGCAGTACTTC.

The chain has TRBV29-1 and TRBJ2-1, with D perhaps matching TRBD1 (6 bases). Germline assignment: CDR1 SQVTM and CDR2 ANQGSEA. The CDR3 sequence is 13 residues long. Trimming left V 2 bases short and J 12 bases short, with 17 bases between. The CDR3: CSVESGGPTGQFF. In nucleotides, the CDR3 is TGCAGCGTTGAAAGTGGGGGCCCCACGGGGCAGTTCTTC.

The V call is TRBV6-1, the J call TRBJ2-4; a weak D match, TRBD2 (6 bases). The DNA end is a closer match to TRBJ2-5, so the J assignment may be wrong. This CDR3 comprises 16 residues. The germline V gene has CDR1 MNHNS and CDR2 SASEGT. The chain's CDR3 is CASSEARPILAETQYF. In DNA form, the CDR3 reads TGTGCCAGCAGTGAAGCTAGGCCTATACTAGCCGAGACCCAGTACTTC.

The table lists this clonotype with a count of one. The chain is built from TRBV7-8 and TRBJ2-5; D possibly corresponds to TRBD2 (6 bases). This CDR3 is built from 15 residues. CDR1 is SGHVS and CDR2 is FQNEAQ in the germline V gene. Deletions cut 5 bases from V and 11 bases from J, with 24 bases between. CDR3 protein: CASSPPVGSYNEQYF. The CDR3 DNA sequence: TGTGCCAGCAGCCCACCAGTCGGGAGCTACAATGAGCAGTACTTC.

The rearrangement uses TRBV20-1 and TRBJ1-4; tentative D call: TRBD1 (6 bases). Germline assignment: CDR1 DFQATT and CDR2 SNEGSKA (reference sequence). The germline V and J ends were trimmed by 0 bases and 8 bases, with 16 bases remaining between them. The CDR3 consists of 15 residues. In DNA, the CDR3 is TGCAGTGCTAGAGAGGGTCCGACAGGCAACGAAAAACTGTTTTTT. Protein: CSAREGPTGNEKLFF.

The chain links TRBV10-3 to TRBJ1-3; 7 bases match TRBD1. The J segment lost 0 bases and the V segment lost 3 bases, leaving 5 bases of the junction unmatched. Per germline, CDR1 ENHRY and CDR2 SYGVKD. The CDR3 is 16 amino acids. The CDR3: CAISDPGQSSGNTIYF. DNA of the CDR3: TGTGCCATCAGTGACCCGGGACAGAGCTCTGGAAACACCATATATTTT.

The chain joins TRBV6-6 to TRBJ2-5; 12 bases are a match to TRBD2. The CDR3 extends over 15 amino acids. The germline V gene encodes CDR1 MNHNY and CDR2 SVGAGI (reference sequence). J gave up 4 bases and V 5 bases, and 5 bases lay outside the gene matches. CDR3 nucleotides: TGTGCCAGCAGTAGCACTAGCGGGGGGCCAGAGACCCAGTACTTC. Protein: CASSSTSGGPETQYF.

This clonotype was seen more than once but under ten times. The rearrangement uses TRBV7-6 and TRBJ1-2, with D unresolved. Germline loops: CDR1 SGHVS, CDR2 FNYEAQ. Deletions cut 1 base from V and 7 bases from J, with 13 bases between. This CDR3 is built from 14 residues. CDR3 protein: CASSLGVRGLGYTF. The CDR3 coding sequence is TGTGCCAGCAGCTTAGGGGTCCGGGGTCTTGGCTACACCTTC.

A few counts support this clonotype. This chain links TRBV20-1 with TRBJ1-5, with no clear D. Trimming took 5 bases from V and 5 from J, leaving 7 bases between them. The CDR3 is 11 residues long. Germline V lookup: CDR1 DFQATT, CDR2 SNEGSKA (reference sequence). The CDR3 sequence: CSAGIDQPQHF. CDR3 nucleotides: TGCAGTGCTGGCATTGATCAGCCCCAGCATTTT.

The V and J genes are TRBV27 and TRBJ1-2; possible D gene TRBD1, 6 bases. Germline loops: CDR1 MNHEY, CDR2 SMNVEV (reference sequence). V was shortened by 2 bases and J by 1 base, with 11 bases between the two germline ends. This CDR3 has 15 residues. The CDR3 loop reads CASSLGQPLNYGYTF. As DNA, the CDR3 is TGTGCCAGCAGTTTAGGACAGCCACTTAACTATGGCTACACCTTC.

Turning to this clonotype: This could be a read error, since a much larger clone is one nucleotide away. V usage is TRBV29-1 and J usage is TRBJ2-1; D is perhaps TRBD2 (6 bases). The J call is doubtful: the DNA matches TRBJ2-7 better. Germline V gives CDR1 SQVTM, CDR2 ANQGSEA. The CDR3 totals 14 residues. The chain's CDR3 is CSVEAGTFYNEQYF. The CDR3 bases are TGCAGCGTTGAGGCGGGAACCTTTTACAATGAGCAGTACTTC.